This T cell receptor beta chain was documented in a study of blood T cell repertoires in COVID-19. Background on the study: Whether acute or convalescent, the COVID-19 samples came from the United States, Italy and Spain.

Germline CDR1 and CDR2: SGHAT and FQNNGV. The CDR3 is made up of 14 amino acids. With V trimmed by 0 bases and J by 9 bases, 7 bases remained unmatched. Per the authors' pipeline: Nucleated cell number was recorded as an estimate derived from reference gene primer amplification. Here immunoSEQ multiplex PCR was the method, and the copy in TCRdb shows in-frame clones only, minus some. The V and J calls and clone size are taken from that table; D and trimming were inferred from the DNA. The sample holds 90,000 to 100,000 clones, roughly 82% seen once. Sequencing input: peripheral blood. This TCR derives from a man between 65 and 85 years old with active or convalescent COVID-19. The V call is TRBV11-2, the J call TRBJ2-5, with 7 bases lining up with TRBD2. In DNA, the CDR3 is TGTGCCAGCAGCTTAGACCGGACTAGTGGTCCCCAGTACTTC. Its translation is CASSLDRTSGPQYF.